This entry lists 19 T cell receptor beta chains sequenced from one sample in a study of regulatory T cells in long-lasting Graves disease. Time point described: newly diagnosed GD, antithyroid drugs for less than 3 months. PBMC RNA was the source of the TCR library. iRepertoire HTBI primers and Arm-PCR of CDR3 regions built TCR beta libraries. TCRdb independently ran MiXCR on the multiplex PCR reads; one entry per CDR3 protein. Of 300,000 to 400,000 distinct CDR3 sequences listed, over 15% are singletons. The input for sequencing was peripheral blood mononuclear cells (PBMCs), taken at new diagnosis, from a patient treated with antithyroid drugs. The origin of the receptors is a female donor with Graves disease.

The chain carries TRBV6-1 and TRBJ1-2; the match to TRBD1 covers 8 bases. The CDR3 extends over 15 amino acids. J lost 6 bases, V lost 5 bases, and 11 bases had no gene match. Germline CDR1 MNHNS, CDR2 SASEGT. CDR3 coding DNA: TGTGCCAGCAGTAAAGGGACAGGCCGTCAGAATGGCTACACCTTC. Protein product: CASSKGTGRQNGYTF.

Concerning this clonotype itself: A read error may explain this, as a much larger clone is one base away. The chain has TRBV5-1 and TRBJ2-4, with 8 positions matching TRBD2. The germline CDR1 and CDR2 sequences are SGHRS and YFSETQ. The CDR3 is 12 amino acids. This chain's CDR3 is CDSIGGENIQYF. The CDR3 nucleotides read TGCGACAGCATCGGGGGGGAGAACATTCAGTACTTC.

The table lists this clonotype with many counts. The chain has TRBV2 and TRBJ1-2; D is possibly TRBD1 (5 bases). Trimming left V 8 bases short and J 6 bases short, with 16 bases between. Germline V gene data show CDR1 as SNHLY and CDR2 as FYNNEI. CDR3 length: 13 amino acids. CDR3 amino acids: CASSGDLGDGYTF. Here the CDR3 DNA reads TGTGCCAGCTCCGGGGACTTAGGAGATGGCTACACCTTC.

This clonotype was observed at least ten times. V and J are TRBV28 and TRBJ1-2, with 8 positions matching TRBD1. Germline values: CDR1 MDHEN, CDR2 SYDVKM. The CDR3 is 15 amino acids. With 4 bases clipped from V and 4 bases from J, the junction kept 8 bases outside the gene matches. The CDR3 here is CASSSTGGHLYGYTF. The CDR3 DNA sequence: TGTGCCAGCAGTTCAACAGGGGGGCATCTCTATGGCTACACCTTC.

The chain has TRBV3-1 and TRBJ2-2; a possible D gene is TRBD1 (5 bases). Germline lookup yields CDR1 LGHDT and CDR2 YNNKEL (reference sequence). The length of the CDR3 is 17 residues. V was trimmed by 1 base and J by 5 bases, leaving 17 bases between them. The CDR3 is CASSQGAGHPRTGELFF. In DNA, the CDR3 is TGTGCCAGCAGCCAAGGGGCAGGGCACCCGAGAACCGGGGAGCTGTTTTTT.

This clonotype has a count of ten or more. This chain joins TRBV19 and TRBJ1-4; possible D gene TRBD1, 5 bases. Germline V lookup: CDR1 LNHDA, CDR2 SQIVND (reference sequence). V shed 4 bases and J shed 1 base, with 13 bases lying between them. The CDR3 sequence is 16 residues long. The CDR3 spells CASSTRGVGTNEKLFF. The CDR3 coding sequence is TGTGCCAGTAGTACCCGGGGGGTTGGAACTAATGAAAAACTGTTTTTT.

This clonotype has a count of ten or more. V is TRBV2 and J is TRBJ2-3; 11 bases match TRBD1. Germline CDR1 and CDR2: SNHLY and FYNNEI. The CDR3 sequence is 15 residues long. V lost 8 bases, J lost 4 bases, and 8 bases stayed unmatched. Here the CDR3 DNA reads TGTGCCAGCGGTCCGGACAGGGGGCGTCCAGATACGCAGTATTTT. It yields the protein CASGPDRGRPDTQYF. The whole variable domain, filled in from reference TRBV2 and TRBJ2-3, reads EPEVTQTPSHQVTQMGQEVILRCVPISNHLYFYWYRQILGQKVEFLVSFYNNEISEKSEIFDDQFSVERPDGSNFTLKIRSTKLEDSAMYFCASGPDRGRPDTQYFGPGTRLTVL.

This clonotype was recorded many times. DNA of the CDR3: TGTGCCAGCGGCCTGACAGGGAACGAGCAGTACTTC. This sequence encodes CASGLTGNEQYF. The chain combines TRBV13 with TRBJ2-7; 7 bases align to TRBD1. This CDR3 has 12 amino acids. The junction had 6 bases not matched to a gene; V was cut back by 8 bases and J by 5 bases. The V gene's germline CDR1 is PRHDT and CDR2 FYEKMQ (reference sequence).

The V gene is TRBV12-3 or TRBV12-4, the J gene TRBJ1-2; tentative D call: TRBD1 (5 bases). This CDR3 is built from 14 residues. The V end lost 7 bases, the J end lost 4 bases, and 16 bases lay between the germline ends. The CDR3 reads CASKWAGISYGYTF. Here the CDR3 DNA reads TGTGCCAGCAAGTGGGCAGGGATCAGCTATGGCTACACCTTC.

To note about this clonotype: Since a much larger clone is just one base distant, this may be a read error. The genes are TRBV2 and TRBJ1-1, with TRBD1 as a possible D gene (6 bases). CDR3 size: 15 residues. V was pared by 4 bases and J by 6 bases, with 18 bases between. Germline V gives CDR1 SNHLY, CDR2 FYNNEI. CDR3 amino acids: CASSVDSTRGAEAFF. CDR3 in DNA: TGTGCCAGCAGTGTGGACAGTACCCGGGGCGCTGAAGCTTTCTTT.

This clonotype showed up many times. The chain links TRBV27 to TRBJ2-1, with 7 bases lining up with TRBD2. Germline-derived CDR1 and CDR2 are MNHEY and SMNVEV (reference sequence). The CDR3 extends over 14 amino acids. The V segment lost 3 bases and the J segment 8 bases; nucleotides outside the gene matches: 7. The CDR3 DNA reads TGTGCCAGCAGTTTTCGCGGGAGAGTCGATGAGCAGTTCTTC. Its protein product is CASSFRGRVDEQFF.

This clonotype came up many times. V gene TRBV18 combines with J gene TRBJ2-2, with D perhaps matching TRBD1 or TRBD2 (5 bases each). CDR1 and CDR2 from the germline V gene are KGHSH and LQKENI. The CDR3 contains 15 residues. V was cut by 5 bases and J by 0 bases, with 10 bases left in between. The CDR3 sequence: CASSEGRANTGELFF. CDR3 in DNA: TGTGCCAGCTCAGAGGGACGCGCGAACACCGGGGAGCTGTTTTTT. The full variable domain, rest sourced from reference TRBV18 and TRBJ2-2, is NAGVMQNPRHLVRRRGQEARLRCSPMKGHSHVYWYRQLPEEGLKFMVYLQKENIIDESGMPKERFSAEFPKEGPSILRIQQVVRGDSAAYFCASSEGRANTGELFFGEGSRLTVL.

The chain has TRBV6-6 and TRBJ2-3; D is unresolved. The CDR3 has 15 amino acids. Germline loops: CDR1 MNHNY, CDR2 SVGAGI (reference sequence). Between the trimmed V and J ends, which lost 0 bases and 2 bases, there was a span of 9 bases. In nucleotides, the CDR3 is TGTGCCAGCAGTTACTCGACCGCGGACACAGATACGCAGTATTTT. Translating gives CASSYSTADTDTQYF.

This clonotype appeared a few times. V and J are TRBV5-1 and TRBJ2-2; 7 bases line up with TRBD2. The CDR3 covers 16 residues. The V and J ends lost 5 bases and 4 bases, in that order; junction bases with no gene match: 11. Germline V gives CDR1 SGHRS, CDR2 YFSETQ. The CDR3 region is CASSPSSGPSTGELFF. The CDR3 DNA follows: TGCGCCAGCAGTCCATCTAGCGGCCCGAGCACCGGGGAGCTGTTTTTT.

J is TRBJ2-7 and V is TRBV20-1, with 12 bases fitting TRBD2. V lost 4 bases and J lost 6; bases outside the gene matches: 13. Germline values: CDR1 DFQATT, CDR2 SNEGSKA (reference sequence). The CDR3 covers 16 residues. CDR3 sequence: CSANFRLAGGPPEQYF. The CDR3 DNA follows: TGCAGTGCTAATTTCCGGCTAGCGGGAGGGCCACCCGAGCAGTACTTC.

This chain joins TRBV2 and TRBJ1-1; D is uncertain. Per the germline V gene, CDR1 is SNHLY and CDR2 is FYNNEI. The CDR3 is 10 amino acids. Trimming stripped 8 bases from V and 7 bases from J, with 8 bases between. The CDR3 nucleotides are TGTGCCAGCCTGGCGGATGAAGCTTTCTTT. Its translation is CASLADEAFF.

This clonotype was detected ten times or more. The chain joins TRBV27 to TRBJ2-3, with D perhaps TRBD1 (6 bases). With 6 bases removed from V and 1 base from J, the gap between germline ends came to 23 bases. The CDR3 loop spans 18 amino acids. CDR1 is MNHEY, CDR2 SMNVEV, per germline (reference sequence). Written as DNA, the CDR3 is TGTGCCAGCAGGGAGGATAGGGGGTCCGGGATCGGCACAGATACGCAGTATTTT. It is translated as CASREDRGSGIGTDTQYF.

This clonotype was counted only a few times. The gene calls are TRBV10-1 and TRBJ2-7; D gene unclear. Per the germline V gene, CDR1 is WNHNN and CDR2 is SYGVQD (reference sequence). Trimming left V 3 bases short and J 5 bases short, with 11 bases between. The CDR3 is 13 residues long. For the CDR3, the DNA is TGCGCCAGCAGTGAAGCCCCGAGCGACGAGCAGTACTTC. Translating gives CASSEAPSDEQYF.

This clonotype was counted many times. The chain joins TRBV28 to TRBJ2-7; TRBD2 matches at 11 bases. This CDR3 contains 15 residues. The germline V gene encodes CDR1 MDHEN and CDR2 SYDVKM. The V segment lost 3 bases and the J segment 4 bases; nucleotides outside the gene matches: 5. The CDR3 spells CASSFISGGEYEQYF. CDR3 coding DNA: TGTGCCAGCAGTTTTATTAGCGGGGGGGAATACGAGCAGTACTTC.